Listed here is a single TCR beta chain. These data are taken from a study of blood T cell repertoires in COVID-19. Study in general: Sites in the United States, Italy and Spain provided acute and convalescent COVID-19 samples. PBMCs, B-cell-depleted T cells, or T cells provided the cDNA or gDNA that made up the material.

CDR1 MNHEY and CDR2 SVGAGI come from the germline V gene. The CDR3 is 14 residues long. After removal of 6 bases from V and 3 bases from J, the junction contained 6 bases not matched to a gene. In the original processing: The assay estimated nucleated cells by amplifying reference gene primers. Produced via immunoSEQ multiplex PCR; TCRdb's table is partial and in-frame only. V and J calls and clone size are those listed in that table; D and trimming were worked out from the DNA. Here the sample spans 140,000 to 150,000 clones, about 90% being singletons. What was sequenced was peripheral blood. This rearrangement joins TRBV6-5 to TRBJ2-7; 9 bases align to TRBD1. The TCR was taken from a human donor in a cohort sampled during active COVID-19. The CDR3 nucleotides read TGTGCCAGCAGAGGCCGGGACAGGGTCTACGAGCAGTACTTC. Translating it yields CASRGRDRVYEQYF.